Presented here are 30 T cell receptor beta chains from one specimen sequenced in a study of blood T cell repertoires in COVID-19. TCRdb keeps only in-frame clones here, not all; method: immunoSEQ multiplex PCR. Of 110,000 to 150,000 clones detected, around 86% appear once; the ten largest clones hold more than 8%. The sample was peripheral blood. Receptors were obtained from a human donor in a cohort sampled during active COVID-19.

The chain carries TRBV5-5 and TRBJ2-7, with D possibly being TRBD1 (5 bases). V dropped 2 bases and J dropped 1 base, with 7 bases sitting between them. This CDR3 contains 13 residues. The germline V gene has CDR1 SGHKS and CDR2 YYEKEE (reference sequence). The CDR3 DNA reads as TGTGCCAGCAGCTTCAGGGATTCCTACGAGCAGTACTTC. Protein sequence: CASSFRDSYEQYF. The variable domain in full, completed from reference TRBV5-5 and TRBJ2-7, reads DAGVTQSPTHLIKTRGQQVTLRCSPISGHKSVSWYQQVLGQGPQFIFQYYEKEERGRGNFPDRFSARQFPNYSSELNVNALLLGDSALYLCASSFRDSYEQYFGPGTRLTVT.

The chain carries TRBV28 and TRBJ2-7; D possibly corresponds to TRBD1 (6 bases). With 7 bases removed from V and 4 bases from J, the gap between germline ends came to 20 bases. Per the germline V gene, CDR1 is MDHEN and CDR2 is SYDVKM. This CDR3 has 15 residues. In DNA form, the CDR3 reads TGTGCCAGCAAAGGGGGAGCGGCTGAGGGGTACGAGCAGTACTTC. Translation: CASKGGAAEGYEQYF.

The rearrangement links TRBV18 to TRBJ2-7, with 14 bases fitting TRBD2. The ends lost 2 bases at V and 3 bases at J; junction bases unmatched: 6. Germline-derived CDR1 and CDR2 are KGHSH and LQKENI. This CDR3 has 17 amino acids. The CDR3 nucleotides are TGTGCCAGCTCACCAAGGGGACTAGCGGGAGACAGCTACGAGCAGTACTTC. Its translation is CASSPRGLAGDSYEQYF.

This chain connects TRBV5-1 to TRBJ2-3; a weak D match, TRBD2 (6 bases). The CDR3 has 14 residues. CDR1 is SGHRS, CDR2 YFSETQ, per germline. V dropped 4 bases and J dropped 2 bases, with 11 bases sitting between them. The CDR3 DNA is TGCGCCAGCAGCCCCGGGACTCCCACAGATACGCAGTATTTT. Encoded protein: CASSPGTPTDTQYF.

There are a few counts of this clone. This sequence joins TRBV4-2 and TRBJ1-3; a possible D gene is TRBD1 (5 bases). Germline lookup yields CDR1 LGHNA and CDR2 YNFKEQ. This CDR3 has 15 residues. V shed 1 base and J shed 4 bases, with 11 bases lying between them. DNA of the CDR3: TGTGCCAGCAGCCAAGTCAGGGTTAGGGGAAACACCATATATTTT. Its translation: CASSQVRVRGNTIYF.

This clone was found once. The chain uses TRBV29-1 and TRBJ1-2; 11 nucleotides match TRBD1. J was trimmed by 6 bases and V by 1 base; bases with no gene match: 7. CDR1 is SQVTM, CDR2 ANQGSEA, per germline. The CDR3 runs 15 residues. The DNA for the CDR3 is TGCAGCGTTGAAGGTGGAGGACAGGGGGCGAATGGCTACACCTTC. The encoded protein is CSVEGGGQGANGYTF.

The table lists this clone with a few counts. Here the CDR3 reads CASSSSGITNTEAFF. CDR3 nucleotides: TGTGCCAGCAGCTCCTCAGGAATAACTAACACTGAAGCTTTCTTT. This chain connects TRBV7-2 to TRBJ1-1; D ambiguous. Germline CDR1 and CDR2: SGHTA and FQGNSA. Trimming removed 4 bases from V and 2 bases from J, with 14 bases in between. The CDR3 sequence is 15 residues long.

The J gene is TRBJ2-1, the V gene TRBV7-2, with 7 nucleotides matching TRBD2. The V gene's germline CDR1 is SGHTA and CDR2 FQGNSA. After removal of 3 bases from V and 12 bases from J, the junction contained 11 bases not matched to a gene. CDR3 size: 14 residues. The CDR3 DNA reads TGTGCCAGCAGCTTTTTGACCCTTTGGGGGGGGCAGTTCTTC. It encodes CASSFLTLWGGQFF. Together with reference TRBV7-2 and TRBJ2-1, the CDR3 gives the full variable domain: GAGVSQSPSNKVTEKGKDVELRCDPISGHTALYWYRQSLGQGLEFLIYFQGNSAPDKSGLPSDRFSAERTGGSVSTLTIQRTQQEDSAVYLCASSFLTLWGGQFFGPGTRLTVL.

The gene calls are TRBV11-1 and TRBJ2-5, with TRBD2 matching over 7 bases. Germline trimming cut 3 bases from V and 2 bases from J; bases unmatched to any gene: 9. The CDR3 has 16 amino acids. Germline V gene lookup returns CDR1 SGHAT and CDR2 FQDESV (reference sequence). CDR3 in DNA: TGTGCCAGCAGCTTCCGGGCAGGGAGGGGTCAAGAGACCCAGTACTTC. Residues: CASSFRAGRGQETQYF.

In its sample, this clone was seen a few times. The CDR3 here is CANRKTSGRWAGETQYF. CDR3 coding DNA: TGTGCCAACAGGAAGACTAGCGGGAGGTGGGCCGGGGAGACCCAGTACTTC. The chain joins TRBV5-8 to TRBJ2-5; TRBD2 matches 13 bases. Germline loops: CDR1 SGHTS, CDR2 YDEGEE. The CDR3 loop spans 17 amino acids. The ends lost 9 bases at V and 5 bases at J; junction bases unmatched: 16. Drawing the rest from reference TRBV5-8 and TRBJ2-5, the complete variable domain is EAGVTQSPTHLIKTRGQQATLRCSPISGHTSVYWYQQALGLGLQFLLWYDEGEERNRGNFPPRFSGRQFPNYSSELNVNALELEDSALYLCANRKTSGRWAGETQYFGPGTRLLVL.

The chain carries TRBV20-1 and TRBJ2-7, with unresolved D. This CDR3 is built from 10 residues. Germline CDR1 and CDR2: DFQATT and SNEGSKA (reference sequence). V gave up 7 bases and J gave up 4 bases, with 8 bases separating them. CDR3 protein: CSGLAYEQYF. In nucleotides, the CDR3 is TGCAGTGGCCTGGCTTACGAGCAGTACTTC.

The chain joins TRBV10-3 to TRBJ2-3, with D tentatively TRBD2 (5 bases). Germline CDR1 reads ENHRY; CDR2 reads SYGVKD. The CDR3 consists of 18 residues. V was shortened by 0 bases and J by 6 bases, with 22 bases between the two germline ends. The CDR3 nucleotides are TGTGCCATCAGTGAGTCGAGGACCACTAGGCATGGAACCGATACGCAGTATTTT. Translating gives CAISESRTTRHGTDTQYF.

The genes are TRBV19 and TRBJ2-5; D not resolved. Between the trimmed V and J ends, which lost 5 bases and 5 bases, there was a span of 12 bases. Germline V gene lookup returns CDR1 LNHDA and CDR2 SQIVND (reference sequence). The CDR3 loop spans 13 amino acids. The CDR3 sequence is CASSLRLMETQYF. CDR3 in DNA: TGTGCCAGTAGTTTAAGACTGATGGAGACCCAGTACTTC.

This clone was seen a single time. The gene calls are TRBV5-1 and TRBJ2-5; D is possibly TRBD2 (6 bases). V lost 5 bases to trimming and J lost 5 bases, with 16 bases between them. CDR3 length: 14 amino acids. Germline CDR1 and CDR2: SGHRS and YFSETQ. CDR3 sequence: CASSRETSWETQYF. CDR3 bases: TGCGCCAGCAGTCGGGAGACCTCTTGGGAGACCCAGTACTTC.

This chain links TRBV6-5 with TRBJ2-5, with D tentatively TRBD2 (6 bases). The V gene lost 4 bases and the J gene lost 7 bases, with 19 bases spanning the gap. Germline loops: CDR1 MNHEY, CDR2 SVGAGI. CDR3 length equals 15 residues. The CDR3 region is CASSSRDFSKATQYF. The CDR3 DNA reads TGTGCCAGCAGTTCCCGGGACTTTTCCAAGGCGACCCAGTACTTC.

This clone was counted between two and nine times. The rearrangement links TRBV18 to TRBJ1-1, with 7 bases lining up with TRBD1. This CDR3 has 14 residues. CDR1 is KGHSH and CDR2 is LQKENI in the germline V gene. Trimming cost V 7 bases and J 4 bases; bases outside gene matches: 9. The CDR3 DNA follows: TGTGCCAGCTACGCGAACAGGGGAAGCACTGAAGCTTTCTTT. Translating gives CASYANRGSTEAFF.

The chain is built from TRBV7-2 and TRBJ2-3; 7 positions match TRBD2. Germline-derived CDR1 and CDR2 are SGHTA and FQGNSA. The CDR3 totals 16 residues. V was clipped by 3 bases and J by 1 base; unmatched bases: 7. The CDR3 DNA is TGTGCCAGCAGCTTCCTCCCTCTAGCGGGCACAGATACGCAGTATTTT. Protein: CASSFLPLAGTDTQYF. Full variable domain (missing parts from reference TRBV7-2 and TRBJ2-3): GAGVSQSPSNKVTEKGKDVELRCDPISGHTALYWYRQSLGQGLEFLIYFQGNSAPDKSGLPSDRFSAERTGGSVSTLTIQRTQQEDSAVYLCASSFLPLAGTDTQYFGPGTRLTVL.

The V call is TRBV6-5, the J call TRBJ1-6; TRBD1 matches at 7 bases. Looked up from germline, CDR1 is MNHEY and CDR2 is SVGAGI. This CDR3 comprises 14 residues. J gave up 7 bases and V 5 bases, and 5 bases lay outside the gene matches. This CDR3 reads CASSPDRINSPLHF. CDR3 nucleotide sequence: TGTGCCAGCAGTCCGGACAGGATCAATTCACCCCTCCACTTT.

In regard to this clone: The identical CDR3 is also encoded by other nucleotide sequences in the sample. The rearrangement uses TRBV6-5 and TRBJ2-3; 7 bases line up with TRBD2. V trimming: 0 bases; J trimming: 5 bases; junction bases outside the gene matches: 5. Germline CDR1 and CDR2: MNHEY and SVGAGI. The CDR3 totals 15 residues. The CDR3, as DNA: TGTGCCAGCAGTTACTCGGCGGGAGTGCAAGATACGCAGTATTTT. Its protein product is CASSYSAGVQDTQYF.

The chain recombines TRBV9 with TRBJ2-1; TRBD1 aligns across 12 bases. This CDR3 spans 20 amino acids. Unmatched junction bases numbered 10, after V lost 0 bases and J lost 0 bases. Germline lookup yields CDR1 SGDLS and CDR2 YYNGEE. The CDR3 protein is CASSVAGTGGVGNSYNEQFF. For the CDR3, the DNA is TGTGCCAGCAGCGTAGCTGGGACAGGGGGCGTGGGGAACTCCTACAATGAGCAGTTCTTC.

The V and J genes are TRBV19 and TRBJ2-7; the match to TRBD1 covers 9 bases. The V gene end was trimmed by 6 bases and the J gene end by 0 bases; junction bases not matched to a gene: 6. CDR3 length: 15 residues. CDR1 is LNHDA, CDR2 SQIVND, per germline (reference sequence). CDR3 loop: CASSLQGASSYEQYF. The CDR3 DNA sequence: TGTGCCAGTAGCTTACAGGGGGCGAGCTCCTACGAGCAGTACTTC.

This chain connects TRBV7-2 to TRBJ1-4, with D maybe TRBD1 (5 bases). CDR3 length: 15 amino acids. Trimming left V 4 bases short and J 4 bases short, with 13 bases between. Germline-derived CDR1 and CDR2 are SGHTA and FQGNSA. The CDR3 here is CASSSQGLINEKLFF. In nucleotides, the CDR3 is TGTGCCAGCAGCTCCCAGGGACTGATTAATGAAAAACTGTTTTTT.

This clone was found a few times. V is TRBV5-5 and J is TRBJ2-7; TRBD1 agrees at 8 bases. V dropped 2 bases and J dropped 4; count of bases not matched to a gene: 14. From germline, CDR1 is SGHKS and CDR2 YYEKEE (reference sequence). The CDR3 totals 17 residues. The CDR3 loop is CASSFYLWGTGIYEQYF. CDR3 in DNA: TGTGCCAGCAGCTTTTACCTATGGGGGACAGGAATATACGAGCAGTACTTC.

The chain joins TRBV11-2 to TRBJ2-1; TRBD2 is a possible D gene (6 bases). Germline V gene sequence: CDR1 SGHAT, CDR2 FQNNGV. The CDR3 contains 17 residues. Trimming removed 1 base at V and 1 base at J, with 14 bases between. CDR3 nucleotide sequence: TGTGCCAGCAGCTTAGCCCCCCGGGACTTATCCTACAATGAGCAGTTCTTC. Translation gives CASSLAPRDLSYNEQFF. Full variable domain (missing parts from reference TRBV11-2 and TRBJ2-1): EAGVAQSPRYKIIEKRQSVAFWCNPISGHATLYWYQQILGQGPKLLIQFQNNGVVDDSQLPKDRFSAERLKGVDSTLKIQPAKLEDSAVYLCASSLAPRDLSYNEQFFGPGTRLTVL.

The V call is TRBV5-4, the J call TRBJ2-7; the match to TRBD2 covers 14 bases. Per the germline V gene, CDR1 is SGHNT and CDR2 is YYREEE (reference sequence). The CDR3 is 17 residues long. The junction had 2 bases not matched to a gene; V was cut back by 0 bases and J by 0 bases. The CDR3 bases are TGTGCCAGCAGCTTGGGACTAGCGGGAGGGAGCTCCTACGAGCAGTACTTC. Translating it yields CASSLGLAGGSSYEQYF.

CDR3 coding DNA: TGTGCCAGCAGTTTTAGGACTAGCGGGAGTCTCTACGAGCAGTACTTC. Translation: CASSFRTSGSLYEQYF. This chain joins TRBV6-5 and TRBJ2-7; the match to TRBD2 covers 13 bases. The ends lost 4 bases at V and 3 bases at J; junction bases unmatched: 6. The CDR3 runs 16 residues. CDR1 is MNHEY, CDR2 SVGAGI, per germline.

About this clone itself: A junction end diverges from the germline sequence, so it may reflect a read error. Other nucleotide sequences in the sample specify the same CDR3. The CDR3 DNA sequence: TGCGCCAGCAGTTACCGAGCGGATGCAACTAATGAAAAACTGTTTTTT. As protein: CASSYRADATNEKLFF. The V and J genes are TRBV6-5 and TRBJ1-4; unclear D gene. The CDR3 is made up of 16 amino acids. The germline gives CDR1 MNHEY, CDR2 SVGAGI.

The chain couples TRBV28 to TRBJ2-3; the match to TRBD2 covers 13 bases. The CDR3 extends over 16 amino acids. V was clipped by 3 bases and J by 6 bases; unmatched bases: 6. From germline, CDR1 is MDHEN and CDR2 SYDVKM. This CDR3 is CASSFGTSGTRDTQYF. In DNA, the CDR3 is TGTGCCAGCAGTTTTGGGACTAGCGGGACCCGCGATACGCAGTATTTT.

V is TRBV11-2 and J is TRBJ1-3; D gene unclear. Germline CDR1 is SGHAT and CDR2 is FQNNGV. V lost 1 base and J lost 0, with 7 bases in between. The CDR3 contains 15 residues. CDR3 amino acids: CASSLVGSSGNTIYF. The CDR3 region has the DNA TGTGCCAGCAGCTTAGTGGGGAGCTCTGGAAACACCATATATTTT.

The genes are TRBV29-1 and TRBJ2-7, with 10 bases aligning to TRBD1. Trimming at V came to 3 bases and at J to 3 bases, leaving 8 bases not matched to a gene. The CDR3 has 15 amino acids. Germline values: CDR1 SQVTM, CDR2 ANQGSEA. CDR3 loop: CSVEGPGDRGYEQYF. CDR3 DNA: TGCAGCGTTGAGGGACCAGGGGACAGGGGCTACGAGCAGTACTTC.